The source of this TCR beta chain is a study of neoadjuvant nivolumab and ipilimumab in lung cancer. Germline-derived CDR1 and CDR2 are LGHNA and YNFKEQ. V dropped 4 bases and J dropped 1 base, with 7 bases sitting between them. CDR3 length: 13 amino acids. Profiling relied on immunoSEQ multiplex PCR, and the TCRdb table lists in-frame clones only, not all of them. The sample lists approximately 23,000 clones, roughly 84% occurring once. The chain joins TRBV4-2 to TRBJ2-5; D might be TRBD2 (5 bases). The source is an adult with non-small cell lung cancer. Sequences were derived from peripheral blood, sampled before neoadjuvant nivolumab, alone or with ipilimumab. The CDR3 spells CASSLGVQETQYF. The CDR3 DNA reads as TGTGCCAGCAGCCTCGGGGTCCAAGAGACCCAGTACTTC.